This paragraph reports one T cell receptor beta chain. Its antigen remains unidentified. Of the isolated RNA, all was reverse transcribed, and so the sequenced material was expressed TCRB transcripts. Clones were sequenced by immunoSEQ multiplex PCR, and TCRdb holds only the in-frame ones, with some missing. The table includes approximately 160,000 clones, 7.5% to 9.5% detected once. This sample is part of a study of beta chain features in type 1 diabetes. About the study: All samples together contributed more than 90,000,000 sorted cells for examination. The study's findings and limits: Because the template was cDNA, high-expressing cells might be over-represented.

Naive, central memory, regulatory and stem cell-like memory cells within the CD4+ compartment were sorted using CD45RO/CCR7/CD25/CD127/CD95/CD27. Specimen: central memory CD4+ T cells from blood. The receptor's source is a woman younger than 30 in good health.

CDR3 nucleotide sequence: TGTGCCTGGGGGTACAGCGGAGCCTATGGCTACACCTTC. Amino acid sequence: CAWGYSGAYGYTF. This rearrangement joins TRBV30 to TRBJ1-2, with no clear D. Germline values: CDR1 GTSNPN, CDR2 SVGIG (reference sequence). This CDR3 is built from 13 residues. V was pared by 5 bases and J by 4 bases, with 14 bases between.